A single sample is the source of the 7 T cell receptor beta chains below, sequenced in a study of shared clonotypes between healthy human individuals. The method was immunoSEQ multiplex PCR; TCRdb's version includes in-frame clones alone and lacks a portion of them. The top ten hold more than 20% of the sample, which has about 750,000 clones, 80% to 95% seen once. The naive CD8 population came from CD45RO-negative cells selected for CCR7, without terminally differentiated effector memory CD45RA+ cells. Sequenced input: naive CD8+ T cells sorted from blood. The receptors originated from a man aged 30 to 45 in good health.

The gene calls are TRBV2 and TRBJ1-5; D might be TRBD1 (5 bases). V lost 4 bases and J 6 bases, leaving 19 bases between the germline ends. CDR3 length equals 16 residues. Germline V gene lookup returns CDR1 SNHLY and CDR2 FYNNEI. The chain's CDR3 is CASSAEDKPASQPQHF. In nucleotides, the CDR3 is TGTGCCAGCAGTGCAGAGGACAAGCCCGCCAGTCAGCCCCAGCATTTT.

The V call is TRBV29-1, the J call TRBJ2-7; TRBD2 might be the D (5 bases). The germline V and J ends were trimmed by 1 base and 10 bases, with 14 bases remaining between them. Germline-derived CDR1 and CDR2 are SQVTM and ANQGSEA. This CDR3 contains 12 residues. CDR3 in amino acids: CSVEGRGLSQYF. The CDR3 bases are TGCAGCGTTGAAGGGAGAGGACTGTCCCAGTACTTC.

The genes are TRBV7-9 and TRBJ2-1, with D possibly TRBD2 on 6 matching bases. The germline gives CDR1 SEHNR, CDR2 FQNEAQ (reference sequence). The V end lost 2 bases, the J end lost 15 bases, and 11 bases lay between the germline ends. This CDR3 spans 11 amino acids. The CDR3 sequence is CASSLTTRWFF. CDR3 coding DNA: TGTGCCAGCAGCTTAACGACTAGGTGGTTCTTC. Filled out from reference TRBV7-9 and TRBJ2-1, the complete variable domain reads DTGVSQNPRHKITKRGQNVTFRCDPISEHNRLYWYRQTLGQGPEFLTYFQNEAQLEKSRLLSDRFSAERPKGSFSTLEIQRTEQGDSAMYLCASSLTTRWFFGPGTRLTVL.

CDR3 nucleotide sequence: TGTGCCAGCAGCCCAATGGATCGTTTGGAGCAGTACTTC. Amino acid sequence: CASSPMDRLEQYF. The chain uses TRBV5-6 and TRBJ2-7, with unresolved D. V lost 4 bases and J 7 bases, leaving 15 bases between the germline ends. CDR1 is SGHDT and CDR2 is YYEEEE in the germline V gene. The length of the CDR3 is 13 residues.

This chain connects TRBV28 to TRBJ2-7, with D possibly matching TRBD1 (5 bases). The germline gives CDR1 MDHEN, CDR2 SYDVKM. The CDR3 is 16 residues long. The V gene lost 5 bases and the J gene lost 0 bases, with 17 bases spanning the gap. The CDR3 DNA is TGTGCCAGCAGTCCCTCGGTGGACATCCGCTCCTACGAGCAGTACTTC. Translating it yields CASSPSVDIRSYEQYF.

V gene TRBV27 combines with J gene TRBJ2-7, with TRBD2 identical over 9 bases. J lost 3 bases, V lost 6 bases, and 9 bases had no gene match. Germline V gene sequence: CDR1 MNHEY, CDR2 SMNVEV (reference sequence). The CDR3 covers 15 residues. CDR3 loop: CASSAGGGLVYEQYF. Here the CDR3 DNA reads TGTGCCAGCAGCGCGGGGGGGGGACTAGTCTACGAGCAGTACTTC.

J is TRBJ1-2 and V is TRBV19, with 9 bases identical to TRBD1. Germline V gene sequence: CDR1 LNHDA, CDR2 SQIVND (reference sequence). V gave up 4 bases and J gave up 2 bases; unmatched junction bases: 5. CDR3 length: 15 residues. The CDR3 protein is CASSTLQGANYGYTF. CDR3 coding DNA: TGTGCCAGTAGTACACTACAGGGGGCGAACTATGGCTACACCTTC.